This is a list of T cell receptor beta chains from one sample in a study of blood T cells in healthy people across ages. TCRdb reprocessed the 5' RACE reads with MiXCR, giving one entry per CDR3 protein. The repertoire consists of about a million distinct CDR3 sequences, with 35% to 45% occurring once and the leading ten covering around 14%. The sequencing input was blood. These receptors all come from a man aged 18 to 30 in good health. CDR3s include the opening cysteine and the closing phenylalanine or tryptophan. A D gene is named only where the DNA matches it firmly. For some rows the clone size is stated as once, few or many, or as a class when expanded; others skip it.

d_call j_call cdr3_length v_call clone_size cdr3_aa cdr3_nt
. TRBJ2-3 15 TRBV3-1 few CASSQETTGADTQYF TGTGCCAGCAGCCAAGAAACCACGGGCGCGGATACGCAGTATTTT
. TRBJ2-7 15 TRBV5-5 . CATSPRGTLRDEQYF TGTGCCACTTCACCTAGGGGGACCCTTAGAGACGAGCAGTACTTC
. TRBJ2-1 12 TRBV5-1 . CASSQTGYEQFF TGCGCCAGCAGCCAAACCGGTTATGAGCAGTTCTTC
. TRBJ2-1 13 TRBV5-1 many CASSLTGPNEQFF TGTGCCAGCAGTTTAACAGGGCCAAATGAGCAGTTCTTC
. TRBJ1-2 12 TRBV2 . CASSKGTAGYTF TGTGCCAGCAGCAAAGGGACTGCCGGCTACACCTTC
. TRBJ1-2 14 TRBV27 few CASSWRGEYYGYTF TGTGCCAGCAGTTGGAGAGGGGAGTACTATGGCTACACCTTC
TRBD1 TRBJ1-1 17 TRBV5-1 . CASSPQTGAGVNTEAFF TGCGCCAGCAGCCCACAGACAGGGGCGGGTGTGAACACTGAAGCTTTCTTT
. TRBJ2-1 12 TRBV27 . CAGSSRHNEQFF TGTGCCGGCAGTTCCAGGCACAATGAGCAGTTCTTC
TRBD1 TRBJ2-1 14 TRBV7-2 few CASSFRSGTDEQFF TGTGCCAGCAGCTTTCGCTCGGGGACAGACGAGCAGTTCTTC
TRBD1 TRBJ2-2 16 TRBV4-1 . CASSLSPGQANRELFF TGCGCCAGCAGCCTCAGTCCGGGACAGGCTAACCGGGAGCTGTTTTTT